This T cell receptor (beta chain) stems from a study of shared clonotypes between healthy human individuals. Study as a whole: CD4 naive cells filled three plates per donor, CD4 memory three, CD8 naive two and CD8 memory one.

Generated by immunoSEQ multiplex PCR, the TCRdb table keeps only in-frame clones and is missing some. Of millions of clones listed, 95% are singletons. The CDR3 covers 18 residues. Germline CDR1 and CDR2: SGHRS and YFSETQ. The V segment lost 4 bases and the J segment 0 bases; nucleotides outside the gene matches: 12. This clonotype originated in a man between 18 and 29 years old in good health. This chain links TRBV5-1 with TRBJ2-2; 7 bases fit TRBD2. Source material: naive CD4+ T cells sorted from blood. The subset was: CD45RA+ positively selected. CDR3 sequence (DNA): TGCGCCAGCAGCCCGAGCCCCGGACTAGGTCCGAACACCGGGGAGCTGTTTTTT. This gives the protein CASSPSPGLGPNTGELFF. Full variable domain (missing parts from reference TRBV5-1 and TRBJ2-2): KAGVTQTPRYLIKTRGQQVTLSCSPISGHRSVSWYQQTPGQGLQFLFEYFSETQRNKGNFPGRFSGRQFSNSRSEMNVSTLELGDSALYLCASSPSPGLGPNTGELFFGEGSRLTVL.